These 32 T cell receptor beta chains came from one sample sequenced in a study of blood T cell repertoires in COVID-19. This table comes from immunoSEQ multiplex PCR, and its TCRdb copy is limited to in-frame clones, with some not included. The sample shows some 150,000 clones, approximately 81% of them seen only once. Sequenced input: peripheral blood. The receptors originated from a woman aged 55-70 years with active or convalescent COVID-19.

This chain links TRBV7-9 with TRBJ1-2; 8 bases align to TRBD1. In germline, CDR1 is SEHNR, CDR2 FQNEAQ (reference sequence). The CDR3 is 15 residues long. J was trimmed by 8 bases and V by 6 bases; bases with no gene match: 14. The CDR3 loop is CASSSTRGRPEGYTF. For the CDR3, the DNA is TGTGCCAGCAGTTCAACCAGGGGGCGCCCCGAGGGCTACACCTTC.

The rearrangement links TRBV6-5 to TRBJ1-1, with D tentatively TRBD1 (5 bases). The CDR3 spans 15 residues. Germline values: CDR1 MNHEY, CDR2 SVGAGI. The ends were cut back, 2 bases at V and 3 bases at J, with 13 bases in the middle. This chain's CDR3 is CASSYGVRVDTEAFF. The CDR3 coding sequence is TGTGCCAGCAGTTACGGTGTCAGGGTGGACACTGAAGCTTTCTTT.

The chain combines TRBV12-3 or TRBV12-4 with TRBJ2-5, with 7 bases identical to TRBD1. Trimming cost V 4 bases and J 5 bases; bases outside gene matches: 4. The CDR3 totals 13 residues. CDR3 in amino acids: CASSYLDRETQYF. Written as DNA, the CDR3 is TGTGCCAGCAGTTACTTGGACAGGGAGACCCAGTACTTC.

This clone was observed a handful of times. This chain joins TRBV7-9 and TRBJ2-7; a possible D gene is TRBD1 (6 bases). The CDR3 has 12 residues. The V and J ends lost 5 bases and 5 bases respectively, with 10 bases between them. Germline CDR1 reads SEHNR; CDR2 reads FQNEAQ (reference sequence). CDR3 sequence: CASSHRDHEQYV. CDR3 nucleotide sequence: TGTGCCAGCAGCCACAGGGACCACGAGCAGTACGTC.

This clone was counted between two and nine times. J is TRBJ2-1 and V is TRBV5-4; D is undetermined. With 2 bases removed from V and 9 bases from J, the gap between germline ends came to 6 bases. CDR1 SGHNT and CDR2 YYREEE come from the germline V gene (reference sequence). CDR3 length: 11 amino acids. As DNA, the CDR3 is TGTGCCAGCAGCTTCGGCGGTGAGCAGTTCTTC. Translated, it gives CASSFGGEQFF.

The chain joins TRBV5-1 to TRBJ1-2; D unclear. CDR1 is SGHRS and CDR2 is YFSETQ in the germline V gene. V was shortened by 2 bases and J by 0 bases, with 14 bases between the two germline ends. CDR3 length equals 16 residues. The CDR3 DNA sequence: TGCGCCAGCAGCTTTTCCCGAGAACTAGCTAACTATGGCTACACCTTC. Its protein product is CASSFSRELANYGYTF.

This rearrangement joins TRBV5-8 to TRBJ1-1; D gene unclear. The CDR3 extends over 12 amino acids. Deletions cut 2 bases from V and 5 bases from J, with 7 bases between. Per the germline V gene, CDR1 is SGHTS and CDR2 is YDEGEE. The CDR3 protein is CASSLIVTEAFF. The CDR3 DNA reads TGTGCCAGCAGCTTAATCGTGACTGAAGCTTTCTTT.

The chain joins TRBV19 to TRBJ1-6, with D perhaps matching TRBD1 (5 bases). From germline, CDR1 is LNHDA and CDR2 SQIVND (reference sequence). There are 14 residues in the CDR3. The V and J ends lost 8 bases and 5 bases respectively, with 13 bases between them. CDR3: CASGLGQDNSPLHF. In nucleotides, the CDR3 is TGTGCCAGTGGCTTGGGGCAGGATAATTCACCCCTCCACTTT.

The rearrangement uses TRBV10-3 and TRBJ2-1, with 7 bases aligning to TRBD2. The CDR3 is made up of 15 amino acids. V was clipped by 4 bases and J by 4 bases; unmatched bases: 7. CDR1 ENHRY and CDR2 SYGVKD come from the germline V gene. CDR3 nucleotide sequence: TGTGCCATCAGTGTGGGGGGGAGTAAGTACAATGAGCAGTTCTTC. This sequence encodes CAISVGGSKYNEQFF.

In DNA form, the CDR3 reads TGCAGCGTAACTAGCGGGGGCACAGATACGCAGTATTTT. Its protein is CSVTSGGTDTQYF. The rearrangement links TRBV29-1 to TRBJ2-3; 10 bases are shared with TRBD2. Germline V CDR1 and CDR2: SQVTM, ANQGSEA. Trimming at V came to 6 bases and at J to 1 base, leaving 1 base not matched to a gene. The CDR3 totals 13 residues.

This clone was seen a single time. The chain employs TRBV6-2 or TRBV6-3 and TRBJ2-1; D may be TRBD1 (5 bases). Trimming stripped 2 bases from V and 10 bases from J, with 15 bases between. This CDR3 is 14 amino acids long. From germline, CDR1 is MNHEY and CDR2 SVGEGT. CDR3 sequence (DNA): TGTGCCAGCAGTTACCCATCGCCGTGGGGCGAGCAGTTCTTC. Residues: CASSYPSPWGEQFF.

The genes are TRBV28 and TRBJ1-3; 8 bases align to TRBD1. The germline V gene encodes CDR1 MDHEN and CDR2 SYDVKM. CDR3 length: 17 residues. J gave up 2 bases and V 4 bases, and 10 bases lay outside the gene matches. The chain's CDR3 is CASSSTGQEAPGNTIYF. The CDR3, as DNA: TGTGCCAGCAGTTCAACGGGACAGGAGGCTCCTGGAAACACCATATATTTT.

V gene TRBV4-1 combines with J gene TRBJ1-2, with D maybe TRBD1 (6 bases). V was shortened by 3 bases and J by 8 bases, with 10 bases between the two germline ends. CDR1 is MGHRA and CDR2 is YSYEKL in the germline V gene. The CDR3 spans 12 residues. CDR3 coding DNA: TGCGCCAGCAGCCAGGGCAGGGGAGGCTACACCTTC. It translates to CASSQGRGGYTF.

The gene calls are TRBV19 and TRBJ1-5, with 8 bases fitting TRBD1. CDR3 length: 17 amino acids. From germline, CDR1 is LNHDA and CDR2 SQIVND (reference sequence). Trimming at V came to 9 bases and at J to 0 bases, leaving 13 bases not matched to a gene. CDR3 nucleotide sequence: TGTGCCAGCATGGACAGGGAGGGGCTATATAGCAATCAGCCCCAGCATTTT. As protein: CASMDREGLYSNQPQHF.

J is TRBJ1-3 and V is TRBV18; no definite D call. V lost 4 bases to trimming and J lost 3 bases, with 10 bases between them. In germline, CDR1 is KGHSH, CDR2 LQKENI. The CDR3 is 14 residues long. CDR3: CASSHGEIGNTIYF. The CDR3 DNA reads TGTGCCAGCTCACACGGTGAAATTGGAAACACCATATATTTT.

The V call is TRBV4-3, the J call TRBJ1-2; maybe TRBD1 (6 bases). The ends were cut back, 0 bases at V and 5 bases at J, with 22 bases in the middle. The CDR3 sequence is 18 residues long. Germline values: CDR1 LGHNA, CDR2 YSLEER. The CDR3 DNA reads TGCGCCAGCAGCCAAGATCGGACAGCTTCGGGCTCCCTTTATGGCTACACCTTC. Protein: CASSQDRTASGSLYGYTF.

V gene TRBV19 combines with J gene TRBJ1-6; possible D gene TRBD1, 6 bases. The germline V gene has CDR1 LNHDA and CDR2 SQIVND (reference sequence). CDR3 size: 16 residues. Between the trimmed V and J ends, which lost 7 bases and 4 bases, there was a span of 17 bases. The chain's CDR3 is CASTTGQNTYNSPLHF. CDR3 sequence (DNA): TGTGCCAGTACCACCGGACAGAACACATATAATTCACCCCTCCACTTT. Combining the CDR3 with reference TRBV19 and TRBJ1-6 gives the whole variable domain DGGITQSPKYLFRKEGQNVTLSCEQNLNHDAMYWYRQDPGQGLRLIYYSQIVNDFQKGDIAEGYSVSREKKESFPLTVTSAQKNPTAFYLCASTTGQNTYNSPLHFGNGTRLTVT.

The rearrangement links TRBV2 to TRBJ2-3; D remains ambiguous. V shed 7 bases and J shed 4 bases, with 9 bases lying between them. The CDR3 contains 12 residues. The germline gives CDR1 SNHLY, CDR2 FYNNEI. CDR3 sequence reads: CASKVVADTQYF. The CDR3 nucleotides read TGTGCCAGCAAAGTAGTAGCAGATACGCAGTATTTT.

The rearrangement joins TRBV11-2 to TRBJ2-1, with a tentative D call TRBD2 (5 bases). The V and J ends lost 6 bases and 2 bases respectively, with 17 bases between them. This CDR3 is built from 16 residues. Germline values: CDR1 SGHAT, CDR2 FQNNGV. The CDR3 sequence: CASSPAGVRTYNEQFF. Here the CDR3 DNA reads TGTGCCAGCAGTCCCGCCGGGGTCCGAACCTACAATGAGCAGTTCTTC.

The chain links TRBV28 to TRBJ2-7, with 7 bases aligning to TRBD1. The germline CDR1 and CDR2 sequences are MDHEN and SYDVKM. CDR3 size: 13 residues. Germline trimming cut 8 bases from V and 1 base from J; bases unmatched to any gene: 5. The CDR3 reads CASRGTASYEQYF. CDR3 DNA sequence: TGTGCCAGCCGAGGGACAGCATCCTACGAGCAGTACTTC. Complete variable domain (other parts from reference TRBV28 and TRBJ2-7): DVKVTQSSRYLVKRTGEKVFLECVQDMDHENMFWYRQDPGLGLRLIYFSYDVKMKEKGDIPEGYSVSREKKERFSLILESASTNQTSMYLCASRGTASYEQYFGPGTRLTVT.

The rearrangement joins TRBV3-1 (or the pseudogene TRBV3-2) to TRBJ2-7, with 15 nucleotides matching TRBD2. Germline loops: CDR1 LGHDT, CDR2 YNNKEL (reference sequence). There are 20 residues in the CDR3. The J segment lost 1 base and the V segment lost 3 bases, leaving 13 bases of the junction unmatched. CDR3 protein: CASSQRLGTSGRRPSYEQYF. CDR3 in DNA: TGTGCCAGCAGCCAGCGACTTGGGACTAGCGGGAGGCGTCCGTCCTACGAGCAGTACTTC.

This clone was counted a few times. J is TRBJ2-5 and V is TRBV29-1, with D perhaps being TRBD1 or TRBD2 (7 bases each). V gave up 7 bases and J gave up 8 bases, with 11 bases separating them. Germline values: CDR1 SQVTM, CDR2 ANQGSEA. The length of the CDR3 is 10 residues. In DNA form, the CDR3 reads TGCAGCGCAGGGGGGGATACCCAGTACTTC. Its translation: CSAGGDTQYF.

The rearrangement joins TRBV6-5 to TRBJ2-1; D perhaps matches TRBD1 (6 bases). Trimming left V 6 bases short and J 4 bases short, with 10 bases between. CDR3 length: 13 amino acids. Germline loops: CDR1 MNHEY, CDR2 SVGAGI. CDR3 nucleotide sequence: TGTGCCAGCAGCCAACAGGGTTACAATGAGCAGTTCTTC. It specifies CASSQQGYNEQFF.

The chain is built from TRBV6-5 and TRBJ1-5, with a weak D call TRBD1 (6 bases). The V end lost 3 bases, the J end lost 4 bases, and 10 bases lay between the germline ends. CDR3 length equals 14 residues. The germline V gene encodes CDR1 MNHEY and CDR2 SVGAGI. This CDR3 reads CASSYWTANQPQHF. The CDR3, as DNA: TGTGCCAGCAGTTATTGGACAGCTAATCAGCCCCAGCATTTT.

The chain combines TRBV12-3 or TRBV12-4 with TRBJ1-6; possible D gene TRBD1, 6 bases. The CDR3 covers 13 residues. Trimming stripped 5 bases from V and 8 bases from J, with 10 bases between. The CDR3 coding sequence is TGTGCCAGCAGTCCGGACAGATATTCACCCCTCCACTTT. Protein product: CASSPDRYSPLHF.

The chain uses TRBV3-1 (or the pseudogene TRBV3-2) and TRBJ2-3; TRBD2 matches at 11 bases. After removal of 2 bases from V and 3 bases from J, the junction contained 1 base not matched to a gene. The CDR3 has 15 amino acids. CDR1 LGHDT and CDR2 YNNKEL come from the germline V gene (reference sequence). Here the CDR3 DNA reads TGTGCCAGCAGCCAAACTAGCGGGGGAACAGATACGCAGTATTTT. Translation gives CASSQTSGGTDTQYF.

CDR3 amino acids: CASSPQSGTSGSNEQFF. CDR3 nucleotide sequence: TGTGCCAGCAGCCCCCAATCCGGGACTAGCGGGAGTAATGAGCAGTTCTTC. This chain joins TRBV9 and TRBJ2-1; 14 bases line up with TRBD2. Looked up from germline, CDR1 is SGDLS and CDR2 is YYNGEE. The length of the CDR3 is 17 residues. The V segment lost 4 bases and the J segment 7 bases; nucleotides outside the gene matches: 10.

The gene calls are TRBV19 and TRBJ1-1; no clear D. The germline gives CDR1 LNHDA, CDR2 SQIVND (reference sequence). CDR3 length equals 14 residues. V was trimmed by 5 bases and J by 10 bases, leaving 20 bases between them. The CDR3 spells CASSRPEAPASAFF. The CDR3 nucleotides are TGTGCCAGTAGTCGACCGGAGGCCCCAGCATCAGCTTTCTTT.

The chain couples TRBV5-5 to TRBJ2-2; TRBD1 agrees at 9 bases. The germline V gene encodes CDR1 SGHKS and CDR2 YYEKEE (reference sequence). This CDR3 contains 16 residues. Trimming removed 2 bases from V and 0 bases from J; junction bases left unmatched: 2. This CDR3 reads CASSFRQGANTGELFF. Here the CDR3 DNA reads TGTGCCAGCAGCTTCCGACAGGGGGCGAACACCGGGGAGCTGTTTTTT.

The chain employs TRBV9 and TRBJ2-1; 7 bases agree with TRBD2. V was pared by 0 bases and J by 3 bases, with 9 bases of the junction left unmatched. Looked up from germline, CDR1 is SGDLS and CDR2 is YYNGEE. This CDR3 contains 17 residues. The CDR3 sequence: CASSVAKSGGSYNEQFF. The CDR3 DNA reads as TGTGCCAGCAGCGTAGCTAAATCGGGCGGGAGCTACAATGAGCAGTTCTTC.

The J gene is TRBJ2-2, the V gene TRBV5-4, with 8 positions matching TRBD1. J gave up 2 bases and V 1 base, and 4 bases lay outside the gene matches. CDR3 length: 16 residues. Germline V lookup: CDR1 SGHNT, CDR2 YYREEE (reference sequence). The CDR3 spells CASSLRRGQNTGELFF. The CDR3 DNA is TGTGCCAGCAGCTTGCGCAGGGGGCAAAACACCGGGGAGCTGTTTTTT.

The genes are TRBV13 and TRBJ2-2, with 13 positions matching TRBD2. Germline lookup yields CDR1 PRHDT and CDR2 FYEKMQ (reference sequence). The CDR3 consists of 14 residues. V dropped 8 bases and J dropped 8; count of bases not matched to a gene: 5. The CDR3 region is CASGLAGVWGELFF. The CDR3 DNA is TGTGCCAGCGGACTAGCGGGAGTGTGGGGGGAGCTGTTTTTT. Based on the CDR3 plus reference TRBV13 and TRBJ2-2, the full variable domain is AAGVIQSPRHLIKEKRETATLKCYPIPRHDTVYWYQQGPGQDPQFLISFYEKMQSDKGSIPDRFSAQQFSDYHSELNMSSLELGDSALYFCASGLAGVWGELFFGEGSRLTVL.